This T cell receptor beta chain was observed in a study of shared T cell receptors in the human thymus. Measured with immunoSEQ multiplex PCR; TCRdb has only the in-frame clones, and not every one. The sample holds hundreds of thousands of clones, around 87% seen once. With 0 bases clipped from V and 3 bases from J, the junction kept 3 bases outside the gene matches. This CDR3 has 15 residues. Germline values: CDR1 MNHEY, CDR2 SVGAGI. The data also belong to a second study, concerning human thymus T cells. As that study records: Across thymic and blood repertoires, the usage of V and J genes appeared to be biased. Related work found strong thymic repertoire overlap between unrelated individuals.

The sequencing sample was made of thymocytes. This receptor was obtained from a boy under two years old with a congenital heart defect. The rearrangement links TRBV6-5 to TRBJ2-7; TRBD2 matches at 9 bases. The CDR3 DNA reads as TGTGCCAGCAGTTACTCGCCTAGCGGGGACTACGAGCAGTACTTC. This translates into CASSYSPSGDYEQYF.